Below are 11 T cell receptor beta chains sequenced from a single sample in a study of blood T cell repertoires in COVID-19 (dated by TCRdb to between 2020 and 2021). The library was produced with the immunoSEQ multiplex PCR assay. TCRdb's version of the immuneACCESS table is confined to in-frame rearrangements and falls short of the full clone set. An unresolved V gene accounts for under half of the shortfall where checked; the remainder is of unknown origin. Present in this sample are roughly 190,000 clones, around 80% of which were seen just once. The top ten constitute 20% of the sample. The source material was peripheral blood. The receptor set was obtained from a human donor in a cohort sampled during active COVID-19.

CDR3 DNA: TGCGCCAGCAGTGAGACAGTGTCATGGACTGAAGCTTTCTTT. Translating it yields CASSETVSWTEAFF. The chain is built from TRBV10-2 and TRBJ1-1; no firm D call. Looked up from germline, CDR1 is WSHSY and CDR2 is SAAADI. The CDR3 consists of 14 residues. Trimming left V 2 bases short and J 5 bases short, with 12 bases between.

The V call is TRBV6-5, the J call TRBJ1-5; 7 nucleotides align to TRBD1. V dropped 8 bases and J dropped 7; count of bases not matched to a gene: 8. The CDR3 runs 13 residues. Germline-derived CDR1 and CDR2 are MNHEY and SVGAGI. CDR3 in DNA: TGTGCCAGCGGACAGGCGTCAGGGCAGCCCCAGCATTTT. Protein product: CASGQASGQPQHF.

The chain combines TRBV2 with TRBJ2-2, with 7 bases matching TRBD2. The CDR3 has 15 amino acids. In germline, CDR1 is SNHLY, CDR2 FYNNEI. The trim removed 4 bases at V and 3 bases at J, leaving 5 bases unmatched. The CDR3 DNA reads as TGTGCCAGCAGTGCTGCTAGCGGATACACCGGGGAGCTGTTTTTT. Translating it yields CASSAASGYTGELFF. The variable domain in full, with the rest retrieved from reference TRBV2 and TRBJ2-2, is EPEVTQTPSHQVTQMGQEVILRCVPISNHLYFYWYRQILGQKVEFLVSFYNNEISEKSEIFDDQFSVERPDGSNFTLKIRSTKLEDSAMYFCASSAASGYTGELFFGEGSRLTVL.

The chain links TRBV7-3 to TRBJ2-7, with TRBD1 identical over 9 bases. The ends lost 4 bases at V and 7 bases at J; junction bases unmatched: 14. Germline V CDR1 and CDR2: SGHTA, FQGTGA. CDR3 length: 16 residues. The CDR3 sequence: CASSCRDRAPEEEQYV. CDR3 bases: TGTGCCAGCAGCTGCCGGGACAGGGCCCCCGAGGAAGAGCAGTACGTC.

The rearrangement links TRBV2 to TRBJ1-2; D perhaps matches TRBD1 (5 bases). The ends were cut back, 5 bases at V and 10 bases at J, with 11 bases in the middle. Germline values: CDR1 SNHLY, CDR2 FYNNEI. The CDR3 spans 11 residues. The CDR3 is CASSLQVSYTF. In DNA, the CDR3 is TGTGCCAGCAGTTTACAGGTTTCCTACACCTTC. Looking up the rest from reference TRBV2 and TRBJ1-2 gives the full variable domain: EPEVTQTPSHQVTQMGQEVILRCVPISNHLYFYWYRQILGQKVEFLVSFYNNEISEKSEIFDDQFSVERPDGSNFTLKIRSTKLEDSAMYFCASSLQVSYTFGSGTRLTVV.

The V gene is TRBV6-5, the J gene TRBJ2-7, with a tentative D call TRBD1 (6 bases). Trimming took 5 bases from V and 9 from J, leaving 23 bases between them. The CDR3 extends over 15 amino acids. CDR1 is MNHEY and CDR2 is SVGAGI in the germline V gene. CDR3 sequence: CASSPPGASLFVQYF. The CDR3 DNA reads TGTGCCAGCAGTCCACCAGGGGCTTCGCTTTTTGTGCAGTACTTC.

The genes are TRBV5-1 and TRBJ1-1, with no clear D. The germline V gene has CDR1 SGHRS and CDR2 YFSETQ. Trimming shortened V by 1 base and J by 0 bases, and 7 bases separated the two germline ends. The CDR3 extends over 14 amino acids. DNA of the CDR3: TGCGCCAGCAGCTTGACAGTCATGAACACTGAAGCTTTCTTT. Amino acids: CASSLTVMNTEAFF. Looking up the rest from reference TRBV5-1 and TRBJ1-1 gives the full variable domain: KAGVTQTPRYLIKTRGQQVTLSCSPISGHRSVSWYQQTPGQGLQFLFEYFSETQRNKGNFPGRFSGRQFSNSRSEMNVSTLELGDSALYLCASSLTVMNTEAFFGQGTRLTVV.

The chain has TRBV9 and TRBJ2-5; TRBD2 is a possible D gene (5 bases). Between the trimmed V and J ends, which lost 0 bases and 3 bases, there was a span of 12 bases. CDR3 length: 15 residues. The germline V gene has CDR1 SGDLS and CDR2 YYNGEE. The CDR3 here is CASSVGRGPKETQYF. In DNA form, the CDR3 reads TGTGCCAGCAGCGTAGGTCGGGGTCCAAAAGAGACCCAGTACTTC.

CDR3 residues: CASSLSGGVMNEQFF. For the CDR3, the DNA is TGTGCCAGCAGCTTAAGCGGGGGGGTGATGAATGAGCAGTTCTTC. J is TRBJ2-1 and V is TRBV7-3, with 9 nucleotides matching TRBD2. CDR3 length: 15 residues. Trimming at V came to 1 base and at J to 7 bases, leaving 5 bases not matched to a gene. Germline CDR1 SGHTA, CDR2 FQGTGA.

The chain couples TRBV7-3 to TRBJ1-1; D is possibly TRBD1 (6 bases). This CDR3 region has 13 residues. CDR1 and CDR2 from the germline V gene are SGHTA and FQGTGA. Trimming shortened V by 6 bases and J by 3 bases, and 11 bases separated the two germline ends. The CDR3 sequence is CASSWDKDTEAFF. CDR3 DNA sequence: TGTGCCAGCAGTTGGGACAAAGACACTGAAGCTTTCTTT.

The chain links TRBV2 to TRBJ1-6, with no clear D. Trimming pared 0 bases from V and 8 bases from J, leaving 11 bases between. This CDR3 contains 15 residues. CDR1 and CDR2 (germline): SNHLY, FYNNEI. The CDR3 loop is CASSEALLRDSPLHF. The CDR3 DNA sequence: TGTGCCAGCAGTGAAGCGCTTCTGAGGGATTCACCCCTCCACTTT. The full variable domain, its missing parts supplied by reference TRBV2 and TRBJ1-6, is EPEVTQTPSHQVTQMGQEVILRCVPISNHLYFYWYRQILGQKVEFLVSFYNNEISEKSEIFDDQFSVERPDGSNFTLKIRSTKLEDSAMYFCASSEALLRDSPLHFGNGTRLTVT.